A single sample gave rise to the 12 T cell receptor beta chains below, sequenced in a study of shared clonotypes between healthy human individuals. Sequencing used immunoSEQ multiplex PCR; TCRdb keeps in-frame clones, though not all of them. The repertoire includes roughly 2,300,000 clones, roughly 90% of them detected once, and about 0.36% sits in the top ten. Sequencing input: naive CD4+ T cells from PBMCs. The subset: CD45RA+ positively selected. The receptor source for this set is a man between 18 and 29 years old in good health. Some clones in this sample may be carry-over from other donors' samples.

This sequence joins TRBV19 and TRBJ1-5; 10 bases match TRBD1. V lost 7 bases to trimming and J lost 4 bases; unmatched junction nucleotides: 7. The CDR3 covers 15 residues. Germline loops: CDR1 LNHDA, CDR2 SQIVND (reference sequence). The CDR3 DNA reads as TGTGCCAGTAATACGGGACAGGGGCTTAATCAGCCCCAGCATTTT. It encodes CASNTGQGLNQPQHF.

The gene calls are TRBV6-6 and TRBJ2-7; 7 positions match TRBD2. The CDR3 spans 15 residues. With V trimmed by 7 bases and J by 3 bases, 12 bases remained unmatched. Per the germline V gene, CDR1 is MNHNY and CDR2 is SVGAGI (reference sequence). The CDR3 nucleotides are TGTGCCAGCATCTCGGGGCTAGCGGACCACTACGAGCAGTACTTC. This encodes CASISGLADHYEQYF.

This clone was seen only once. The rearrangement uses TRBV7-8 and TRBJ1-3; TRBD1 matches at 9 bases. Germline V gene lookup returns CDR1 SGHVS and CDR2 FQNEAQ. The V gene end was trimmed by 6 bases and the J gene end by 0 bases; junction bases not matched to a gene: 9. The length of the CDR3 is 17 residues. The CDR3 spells CASSSARDRVSGNTIYF. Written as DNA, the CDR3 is TGTGCCAGCAGTTCCGCGCGGGACAGGGTCTCTGGAAACACCATATATTTT.

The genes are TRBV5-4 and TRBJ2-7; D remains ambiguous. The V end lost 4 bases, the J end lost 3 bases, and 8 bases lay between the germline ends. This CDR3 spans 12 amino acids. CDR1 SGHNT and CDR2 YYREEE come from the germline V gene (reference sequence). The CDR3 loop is CASSRQNYEQYF. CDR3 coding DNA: TGTGCCAGCAGCAGACAAAACTACGAGCAGTACTTC.

CDR3 residues: CASSLVAGFTDTQYF. The CDR3 region has the DNA TGTGCCAGCAGCTTAGTAGCGGGGTTCACAGATACGCAGTATTTT. J is TRBJ2-3 and V is TRBV11-3; 8 bases line up with TRBD2. Germline V gene data show CDR1 as SGHNT and CDR2 as YENEEA. V was pared by 1 base and J by 2 bases, with 2 bases of the junction left unmatched. The CDR3 is made up of 15 amino acids.

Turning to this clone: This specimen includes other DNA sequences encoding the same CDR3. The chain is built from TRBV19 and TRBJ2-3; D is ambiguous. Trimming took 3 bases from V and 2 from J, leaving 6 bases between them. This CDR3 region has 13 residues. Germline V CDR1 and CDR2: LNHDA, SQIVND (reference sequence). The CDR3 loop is CASSMPSTDTQYF. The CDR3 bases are TGTGCCAGTAGTATGCCGTCCACAGATACGCAGTATTTT.

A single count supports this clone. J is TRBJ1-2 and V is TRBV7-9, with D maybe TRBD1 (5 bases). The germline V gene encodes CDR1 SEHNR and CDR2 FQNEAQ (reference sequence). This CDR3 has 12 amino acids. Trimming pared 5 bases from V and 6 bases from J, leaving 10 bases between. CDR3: CASSLGDDGYTF. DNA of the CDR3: TGTGCCAGCAGCCTGGGGGACGATGGCTACACCTTC.

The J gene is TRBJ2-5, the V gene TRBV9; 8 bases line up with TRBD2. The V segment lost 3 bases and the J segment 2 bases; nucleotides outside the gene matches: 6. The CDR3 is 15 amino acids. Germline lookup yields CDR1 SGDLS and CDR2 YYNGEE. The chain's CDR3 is CASSAIAGLQETQYF. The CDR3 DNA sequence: TGTGCCAGCAGCGCCATAGCGGGACTTCAAGAGACCCAGTACTTC.

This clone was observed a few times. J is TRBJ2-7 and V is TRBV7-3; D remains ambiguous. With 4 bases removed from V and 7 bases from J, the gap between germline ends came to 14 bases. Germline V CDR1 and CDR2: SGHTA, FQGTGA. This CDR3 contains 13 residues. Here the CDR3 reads CASSSTLSTEQYF. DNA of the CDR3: TGTGCCAGCAGCTCCACCCTCTCGACAGAGCAGTACTTC.

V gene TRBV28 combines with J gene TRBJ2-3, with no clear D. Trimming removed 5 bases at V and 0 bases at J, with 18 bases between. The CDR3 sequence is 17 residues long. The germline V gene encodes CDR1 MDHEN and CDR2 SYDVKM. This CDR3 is CASSPPWRVGSTDTQYF. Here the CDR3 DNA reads TGTGCCAGCAGTCCCCCCTGGAGAGTGGGTAGCACAGATACGCAGTATTTT.

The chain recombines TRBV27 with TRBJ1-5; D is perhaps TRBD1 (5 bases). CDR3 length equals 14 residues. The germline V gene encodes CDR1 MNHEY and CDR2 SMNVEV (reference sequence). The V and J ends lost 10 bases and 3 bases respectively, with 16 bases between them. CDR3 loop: CATRPAGHNQPQHF. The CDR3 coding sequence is TGTGCCACCCGCCCGGCGGGGCACAATCAGCCCCAGCATTTT.

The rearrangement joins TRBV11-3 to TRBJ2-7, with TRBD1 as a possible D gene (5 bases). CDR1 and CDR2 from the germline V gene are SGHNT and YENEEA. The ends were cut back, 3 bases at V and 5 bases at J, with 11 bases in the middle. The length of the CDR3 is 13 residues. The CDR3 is CASSFGRAHEQYF. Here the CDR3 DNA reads TGTGCCAGCAGCTTCGGCAGGGCCCACGAGCAGTACTTC.